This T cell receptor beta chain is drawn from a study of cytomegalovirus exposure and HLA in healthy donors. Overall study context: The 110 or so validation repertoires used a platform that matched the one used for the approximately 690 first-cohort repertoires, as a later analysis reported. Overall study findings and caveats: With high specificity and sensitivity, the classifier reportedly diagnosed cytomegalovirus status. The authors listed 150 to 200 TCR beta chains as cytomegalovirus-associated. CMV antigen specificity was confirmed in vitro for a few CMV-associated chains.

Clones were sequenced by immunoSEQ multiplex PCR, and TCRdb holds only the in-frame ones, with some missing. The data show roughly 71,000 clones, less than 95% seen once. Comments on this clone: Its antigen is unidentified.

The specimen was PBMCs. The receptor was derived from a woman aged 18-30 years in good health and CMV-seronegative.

CDR3 sequence: CASSWTVTNTGELFF. The CDR3 bases are TGCGCCAGCAGCTGGACAGTAACGAACACCGGGGAGCTGTTTTTT. The chain combines TRBV5-1 with TRBJ2-2, with D possibly being TRBD1 (6 bases). Germline loops: CDR1 SGHRS, CDR2 YFSETQ. The CDR3 totals 15 residues. The V gene lost 3 bases and the J gene lost 0 bases, with 9 bases spanning the gap.